One TCR beta chain is described in this entry. The antigen is not known. Each CDR3 protein is one row after TCRdb ran MiXCR on the RT-PCR reads. Here the sample spans about 500,000 distinct CDR3 sequences, more than 15% being singletons. This specimen belongs to a study of response to subunit inactivated influenza vaccine. The study, taken as a whole, reports: There was a suggestion from the authors that each seasonal influenza vaccination recruits few new T cells.

Germline CDR1 LGHNA, CDR2 YSLEER. This CDR3 has 16 amino acids. V lost 0 bases to trimming and J lost 6 bases; unmatched junction nucleotides: 3. The source was CD4+ T cells sorted from PBMCs, collected about 24 months after vaccination. The source is a man between 50 and 75 years old who received an inactivated influenza vaccine. The chain employs TRBV4-3 and TRBJ2-1, with TRBD2 matching 12 bases. CDR3 DNA: TGCGCCAGCAGCCAAGATATACTAGCGGGAGGCAATGAGCAGTTCTTC. Amino acids: CASSQDILAGGNEQFF.